These T cell receptor beta chains were read from a single sample in a study of blood T cell repertoires in COVID-19. The table came from immunoSEQ multiplex PCR; TCRdb's copy has only in-frame clones and leaves some out. Altogether approximately 94,000 clones are present, roughly 87% being singletons, with the ten largest covering roughly 7.3%. Source material: peripheral blood. These receptors all stem from a man under 40 in a cohort sampled during active COVID-19. The CDR3 runs from the conserved cysteine through the conserved F or W. Each record gives: J gene, V gene, clone size, D gene, CDR3 protein, CDR3 DNA. A D gene is named only where the DNA matches it firmly. Clone size is not always given. Where it is, it says once, few, many or a class for expanded clones.

j_call: TRBJ2-5
v_call: TRBV30
clone_size: .
d_call: .
cdr3_aa: CAWSVQGGETQYF
cdr3_nt: TGCGCCTGGAGTGTACAGGGTGGAGAGACCCAGTACTTC

j_call: TRBJ1-1
v_call: TRBV27
clone_size: .
d_call: TRBD1
cdr3_aa: CASSGTGVGIEAFF
cdr3_nt: TGTGCCAGCAGTGGGACAGGGGTAGGAATTGAAGCTTTCTTT

j_call: TRBJ1-3
v_call: TRBV30
clone_size: .
d_call: .
cdr3_aa: CAWSVGGFSGNTIYF
cdr3_nt: TGTGCCTGGAGTGTAGGAGGATTCTCTGGAAACACCATATATTTT

j_call: TRBJ1-6
v_call: TRBV19
clone_size: .
d_call: .
cdr3_aa: CASSRLKGQGNNSPLHF
cdr3_nt: TGTGCCAGTAGTAGATTGAAGGGGCAAGGGAATAATTCACCCCTCCACTTT

j_call: TRBJ1-1
v_call: TRBV29-1
clone_size: .
d_call: .
cdr3_aa: CSVSGTENTEAFF
cdr3_nt: TGCAGCGTTTCAGGGACTGAGAACACTGAAGCTTTCTTT

j_call: TRBJ2-7
v_call: TRBV6-1
clone_size: .
d_call: TRBD1
cdr3_aa: CASSDGTGGSYEQYF
cdr3_nt: TGTGCCAGCAGTGACGGGACAGGGGGGTCCTACGAGCAGTACTTC

j_call: TRBJ2-3
v_call: TRBV5-6
clone_size: .
d_call: TRBD2
cdr3_aa: CASSLLAGGTDTQYF
cdr3_nt: TGTGCCAGCAGCTTACTTGCGGGAGGCACAGATACGCAGTATTTT

j_call: TRBJ2-5
v_call: TRBV2
clone_size: .
d_call: .
cdr3_aa: CASSPQGPETQYF
cdr3_nt: TGTGCCAGCAGTCCGCAGGGGCCCGAGACCCAGTACTTC

j_call: TRBJ2-5
v_call: TRBV5-4
clone_size: .
d_call: TRBD2
cdr3_aa: CASSLMGGETQYF
cdr3_nt: TGTGCCAGCAGCTTGATGGGGGGGGAGACCCAGTACTTC

j_call: TRBJ1-6
v_call: TRBV14
clone_size: .
d_call: .
cdr3_aa: CASSQVTGPSAPLHF
cdr3_nt: TGTGCCAGCAGCCAAGTGACTGGCCCCTCGGCACCCCTCCACTTT

j_call: TRBJ1-6
v_call: TRBV7-9
clone_size: .
d_call: .
cdr3_aa: CASSSTGINSPLHF
cdr3_nt: TGTGCCAGCAGCTCCACAGGGATTAATTCACCCCTCCACTTT

j_call: TRBJ1-6
v_call: TRBV5-4
clone_size: .
d_call: TRBD1
cdr3_aa: CASSATGGHSPLHF
cdr3_nt: TGTGCCAGCAGCGCGACAGGGGGTCATTCACCCCTCCACTTT

j_call: TRBJ1-5
v_call: TRBV10-3
clone_size: once
d_call: .
cdr3_aa: CAISDAGVSNQPQHF
cdr3_nt: TGTGCCATCAGTGATGCGGGAGTTAGCAATCAGCCCCAGCATTTT

j_call: TRBJ1-1
v_call: TRBV5-1
clone_size: .
d_call: TRBD1
cdr3_aa: CASRLEDRVTEAFF
cdr3_nt: TGCGCCAGCAGACTGGAGGACAGGGTAACTGAAGCTTTCTTT

j_call: TRBJ2-7
v_call: TRBV15
clone_size: .
d_call: .
cdr3_aa: CATSSDTSYEQYF
cdr3_nt: TGTGCCACCAGCAGCGACACCTCCTACGAGCAGTACTTC

j_call: TRBJ2-3
v_call: TRBV2
clone_size: .
d_call: TRBD2
cdr3_aa: CASSRTSGVSDTQYF
cdr3_nt: TGTGCCAGCAGCAGGACTAGCGGGGTCTCGGATACGCAGTATTTT

j_call: TRBJ1-6
v_call: TRBV6-6
clone_size: .
d_call: .
cdr3_aa: CASRAGGASPLHF
cdr3_nt: TGTGCCAGCAGGGCCGGCGGGGCTTCACCCCTCCACTTT

j_call: TRBJ2-2
v_call: TRBV24-1
clone_size: .
d_call: .
cdr3_aa: CATTPRDSSRNTGELFF
cdr3_nt: TGTGCCACCACCCCCCGGGACTCCAGCCGCAACACCGGGGAGCTGTTTTTT

j_call: TRBJ1-2
v_call: TRBV19
clone_size: .
d_call: .
cdr3_aa: CASSIVGGAANYGYTF
cdr3_nt: TGTGCCAGTAGTATAGTCGGTGGGGCAGCTAACTATGGCTACACCTTC

j_call: TRBJ2-7
v_call: TRBV5-5
clone_size: .
d_call: .
cdr3_aa: CASSGRTAYEQYF
cdr3_nt: TGTGCCAGCAGCGGACGGACAGCCTACGAGCAGTACTTC

j_call: TRBJ1-2
v_call: TRBV7-9
clone_size: few
d_call: .
cdr3_aa: CASSSQPWPVYGYTF
cdr3_nt: TGTGCCAGCAGCTCCCAACCCTGGCCAGTTTATGGCTACACCTTC

j_call: TRBJ2-5
v_call: TRBV5-1
clone_size: .
d_call: TRBD2
cdr3_aa: CASSLASAGGQETQYF
cdr3_nt: TGCGCCAGCAGCTTGGCTTCGGCGGGGGGGCAAGAGACCCAGTACTTC

j_call: TRBJ2-7
v_call: TRBV2
clone_size: .
d_call: TRBD2
cdr3_aa: CASRRGVSYEQYF
cdr3_nt: TGTGCCAGCAGGCGGGGGGTATCCTACGAGCAGTACTTC

j_call: TRBJ2-7
v_call: TRBV7-2
clone_size: .
d_call: TRBD1
cdr3_aa: CASSLAGQGASEQYF
cdr3_nt: TGTGCCAGCAGCTTAGCGGGACAGGGGGCAAGTGAGCAGTACTTC

j_call: TRBJ2-3
v_call: TRBV27
clone_size: .
d_call: .
cdr3_aa: CASGSSSTDTQYF
cdr3_nt: TGTGCCAGCGGTTCCTCCAGCACAGATACGCAGTATTTT

j_call: TRBJ1-2
v_call: TRBV7-9
clone_size: .
d_call: .
cdr3_aa: CASSDGQSDLAF
cdr3_nt: TGTGCCAGCAGCGACGGACAGTCCGACCTCGCCTTC

j_call: TRBJ2-6
v_call: TRBV27
clone_size: .
d_call: .
cdr3_aa: CAGKQGAGANVLTF
cdr3_nt: TGTGCCGGGAAACAGGGCGCTGGGGCCAACGTCCTGACTTTC

j_call: TRBJ2-5
v_call: TRBV6-1
clone_size: .
d_call: TRBD1
cdr3_aa: CASSEEPPGTVKRGTQYF
cdr3_nt: TGTGCCAGCAGTGAAGAGCCCCCCGGGACAGTCAAAAGGGGGACCCAGTACTTC

j_call: TRBJ1-5
v_call: TRBV12-3/TRBV12-4
clone_size: .
d_call: .
cdr3_aa: CASSPELNQPQHF
cdr3_nt: TGTGCCAGCAGTCCGGAGCTCAATCAGCCCCAGCATTTT

j_call: TRBJ1-5
v_call: TRBV7-9
clone_size: .
d_call: TRBD1
cdr3_aa: CASSLTGTGSNQPQHF
cdr3_nt: TGTGCCAGCAGCTTAACCGGGACAGGGTCCAATCAGCCCCAGCATTTT

j_call: TRBJ1-5
v_call: TRBV6-5
clone_size: .
d_call: .
cdr3_aa: CASSYSGGNEPQHF
cdr3_nt: TGTGCCAGCAGTTACTCAGGGGGTAACGAGCCCCAGCATTTT

j_call: TRBJ2-7
v_call: TRBV12-3/TRBV12-4
clone_size: .
d_call: TRBD1
cdr3_aa: CASSFRDRGEQYF
cdr3_nt: TGTGCCAGCAGTTTCAGGGACAGGGGCGAGCAGTACTTC

j_call: TRBJ2-7
v_call: TRBV5-4
clone_size: .
d_call: .
cdr3_aa: CASSYWDKAYEQYF
cdr3_nt: TGTGCCAGCAGCTATTGGGACAAAGCCTACGAGCAGTACTTC

j_call: TRBJ2-1
v_call: TRBV10-3
clone_size: .
d_call: .
cdr3_aa: CAISESRGGDEQFF
cdr3_nt: TGTGCCATCAGTGAGTCGAGGGGGGGCGATGAGCAGTTCTTC

j_call: TRBJ2-2
v_call: TRBV9
clone_size: once
d_call: .
cdr3_aa: CASSVRGIHTGELFF
cdr3_nt: TGTGCCAGCAGCGTACGGGGGATCCACACCGGGGAGCTGTTTTTT

j_call: TRBJ2-3
v_call: TRBV5-1
clone_size: .
d_call: .
cdr3_aa: CASSPYSSGTDTQYF
cdr3_nt: TGCGCCAGCAGCCCTTACTCCTCGGGCACAGATACGCAGTATTTT

j_call: TRBJ2-2
v_call: TRBV6-5
clone_size: .
d_call: TRBD1
cdr3_aa: CASTWDRSTGELFF
cdr3_nt: TGTGCCAGCACCTGGGACAGATCCACCGGGGAGCTGTTTTTT

j_call: TRBJ1-3
v_call: TRBV7-3
clone_size: .
d_call: TRBD1
cdr3_aa: CASSLTGEPGNTIYF
cdr3_nt: TGTGCCAGCAGCCTCACAGGGGAACCTGGAAACACCATATATTTT

j_call: TRBJ2-3
v_call: TRBV5-5
clone_size: .
d_call: .
cdr3_aa: CASSLATLGGYTQYF
cdr3_nt: TGTGCCAGCAGCTTGGCTACGCTTGGCGGGTATACGCAGTATTTT

j_call: TRBJ2-5
v_call: TRBV9
clone_size: .
d_call: TRBD2
cdr3_aa: CASSAGTSGGYQETQYF
cdr3_nt: TGTGCCAGCAGCGCCGGGACTAGCGGGGGGTACCAAGAGACCCAGTACTTC

j_call: TRBJ2-4
v_call: TRBV7-2
clone_size: .
d_call: TRBD2
cdr3_aa: CASGLAAQGDQYF
cdr3_nt: TGTGCCAGCGGACTAGCGGCCCAGGGGGATCAGTACTTC

j_call: TRBJ1-6
v_call: TRBV2
clone_size: .
d_call: .
cdr3_aa: CASSEEAAENSPLHF
cdr3_nt: TGTGCCAGCAGTGAAGAAGCTGCGGAGAATTCACCCCTCCACTTT

j_call: TRBJ2-5
v_call: TRBV7-2
clone_size: .
d_call: .
cdr3_aa: CASSRNLPNRETQYF
cdr3_nt: TGTGCCAGCAGCCGTAACCTCCCGAACAGAGAGACCCAGTACTTC

j_call: TRBJ1-6
v_call: TRBV5-1
clone_size: .
d_call: TRBD1
cdr3_aa: CASSIDGTGDSPLHF
cdr3_nt: TGCGCCAGCAGCATTGACGGGACAGGGGATTCACCCCTCCACTTT

j_call: TRBJ1-1
v_call: TRBV30
clone_size: .
d_call: .
cdr3_aa: CAWSVPQRETEAFF
cdr3_nt: TGTGCCTGGAGTGTGCCGCAAAGAGAGACTGAAGCTTTCTTT

j_call: TRBJ1-6
v_call: TRBV2
clone_size: .
d_call: .
cdr3_aa: CASNWGGSPLHF
cdr3_nt: TGTGCCAGCAATTGGGGGGGATCACCCCTCCACTTT

j_call: TRBJ2-5
v_call: TRBV5-1
clone_size: .
d_call: TRBD1
cdr3_aa: CASSFSTGGQETQYF
cdr3_nt: TGCGCCAGCAGCTTCTCGACAGGGGGACAAGAGACCCAGTACTTC

j_call: TRBJ2-5
v_call: TRBV11-2
clone_size: .
d_call: .
cdr3_aa: CASSLTVGETQYF
cdr3_nt: TGTGCCAGCAGCTTGACAGTGGGAGAGACCCAGTACTTC

j_call: TRBJ2-1
v_call: TRBV19
clone_size: .
d_call: .
cdr3_aa: CASSPQNRFHSYNEQFF
cdr3_nt: TGTGCCAGTAGTCCACAAAACAGATTCCACTCCTACAATGAGCAGTTCTTC

j_call: TRBJ1-2
v_call: TRBV7-9
clone_size: .
d_call: TRBD1
cdr3_aa: CASSLEGGQGLNGYTF
cdr3_nt: TGTGCCAGCAGCCTTGAGGGGGGACAGGGGCTTAATGGCTACACCTTC

j_call: TRBJ2-1
v_call: TRBV4-3
clone_size: .
d_call: TRBD1
cdr3_aa: CASSQDRGPEEQFF
cdr3_nt: TGCGCCAGCAGCCAGGACAGGGGGCCGGAGGAGCAGTTCTTC

j_call: TRBJ2-7
v_call: TRBV2
clone_size: .
d_call: TRBD1
cdr3_aa: CASSRDRGRTYEQYF
cdr3_nt: TGTGCCAGCAGCAGGGACAGGGGGAGGACCTACGAGCAGTACTTC

j_call: TRBJ2-5
v_call: TRBV5-6
clone_size: .
d_call: .
cdr3_aa: CASSLAQRETQYF
cdr3_nt: TGTGCCAGCAGCTTGGCTCAGAGGGAGACCCAGTACTTC